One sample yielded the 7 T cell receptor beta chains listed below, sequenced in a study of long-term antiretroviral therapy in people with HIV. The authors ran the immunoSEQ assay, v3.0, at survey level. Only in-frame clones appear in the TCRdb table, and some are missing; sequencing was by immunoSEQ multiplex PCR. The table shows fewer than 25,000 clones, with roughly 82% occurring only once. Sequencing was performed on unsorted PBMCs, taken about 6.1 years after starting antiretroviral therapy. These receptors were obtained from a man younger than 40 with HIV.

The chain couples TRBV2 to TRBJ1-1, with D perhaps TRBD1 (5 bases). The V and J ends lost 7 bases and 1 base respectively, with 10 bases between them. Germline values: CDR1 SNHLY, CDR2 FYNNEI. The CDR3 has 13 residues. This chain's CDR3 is CASTVGENTEAFF. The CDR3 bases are TGTGCCAGCACGGTGGGGGAGAACACTGAAGCTTTCTTT.

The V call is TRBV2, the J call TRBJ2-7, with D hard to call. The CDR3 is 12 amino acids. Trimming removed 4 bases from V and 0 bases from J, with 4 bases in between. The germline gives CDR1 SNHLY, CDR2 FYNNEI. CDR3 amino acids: CASSVSSYEQYF. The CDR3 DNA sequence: TGTGCCAGCAGTGTGTCCTCCTACGAGCAGTACTTC. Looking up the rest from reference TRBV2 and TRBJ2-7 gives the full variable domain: EPEVTQTPSHQVTQMGQEVILRCVPISNHLYFYWYRQILGQKVEFLVSFYNNEISEKSEIFDDQFSVERPDGSNFTLKIRSTKLEDSAMYFCASSVSSYEQYFGPGTRLTVT.

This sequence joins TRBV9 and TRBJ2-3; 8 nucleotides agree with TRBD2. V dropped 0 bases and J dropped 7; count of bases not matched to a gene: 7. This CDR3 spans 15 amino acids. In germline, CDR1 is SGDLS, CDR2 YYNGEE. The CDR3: CASSVEGRGDHTQYF. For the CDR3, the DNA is TGTGCCAGCAGCGTAGAGGGGCGGGGGGACCATACGCAGTATTTT. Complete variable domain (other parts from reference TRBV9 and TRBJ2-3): DSGVTQTPKHLITATGQRVTLRCSPRSGDLSVYWYQQSLDQGLQFLIQYYNGEERAKGNILERFSAQQFPDLHSELNLSSLELGDSALYFCASSVEGRGDHTQYFGPGTRLTVL.

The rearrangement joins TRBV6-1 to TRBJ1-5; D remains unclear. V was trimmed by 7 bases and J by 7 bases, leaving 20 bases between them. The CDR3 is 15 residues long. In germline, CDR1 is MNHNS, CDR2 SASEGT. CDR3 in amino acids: CASTSDAGKRQPQHF. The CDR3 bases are TGTGCCAGCACCTCCGACGCGGGGAAAAGGCAGCCCCAGCATTTT.

The CDR3 loop reads CASIQGQANYGYTF. The DNA of the CDR3 is TGTGCCAGCATCCAGGGACAGGCTAACTATGGCTACACCTTC. The chain is built from TRBV6-1 and TRBJ1-2; 8 bases map to TRBD1. Germline CDR1 is MNHNS and CDR2 is SASEGT. The CDR3 runs 14 residues. The V segment lost 7 bases and the J segment 0 bases; nucleotides outside the gene matches: 4.

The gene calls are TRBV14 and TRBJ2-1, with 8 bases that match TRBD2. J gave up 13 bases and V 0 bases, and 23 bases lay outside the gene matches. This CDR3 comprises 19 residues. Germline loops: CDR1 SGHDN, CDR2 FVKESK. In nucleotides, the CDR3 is TGTGCCAGCAGCCAAGATCTAGGGGGTCTCGGGAGGGCCTCAGCGGTCCAGTTCTTC. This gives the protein CASSQDLGGLGRASAVQFF.

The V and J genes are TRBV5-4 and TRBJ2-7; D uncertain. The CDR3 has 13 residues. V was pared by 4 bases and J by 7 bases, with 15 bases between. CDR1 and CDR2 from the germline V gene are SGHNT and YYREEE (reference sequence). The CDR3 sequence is CASSPPGSSEQYF. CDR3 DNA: TGTGCCAGCAGCCCGCCCGGATCCAGTGAGCAGTACTTC.